A single sample is the source of the 21 T cell receptor beta chains below, sequenced in a study of T cell repertoires in cytomegalovirus infection. TCRdb reprocessed the reads with MiXCR, giving one entry per CDR3 protein. The sample carries 650,000 to 900,000 distinct CDR3 sequences, 30% to 35% recorded once. These receptors lack a known antigen. The sample was cultured CD8+ T cells from PBMCs, taken from culture after CMV antigen stimulation. These receptor sequences come from a human donor in good health (CMV status not recorded). Some clones in this sample may be carry-over from other donors' samples.

V is TRBV9 and J is TRBJ1-6; no definite D call. The CDR3 length is 16 residues. The V end was cut by 4 bases, the J end by 10 bases, with 21 bases between. Per the germline V gene, CDR1 is SGDLS and CDR2 is YYNGEE. CDR3 loop: CASSPYLTDVGSPLHF. In DNA form, the CDR3 reads TGTGCCAGCAGCCCCTACCTGACGGACGTAGGATCACCCCTCCACTTT.

The chain recombines TRBV7-9 with TRBJ2-1; D is unresolved. Trimming took 6 bases from V and 2 from J, leaving 8 bases between them. Germline CDR1 SEHNR, CDR2 FQNEAQ (reference sequence). The CDR3 is 13 amino acids. The CDR3 spells CASSHLPYNEQFF. The DNA for the CDR3 is TGTGCCAGCAGTCACCTGCCCTACAATGAGCAGTTCTTC.

The rearrangement uses TRBV6-2 or TRBV6-3 and TRBJ2-7; D remains ambiguous. The length of the CDR3 is 13 residues. The germline V gene encodes CDR1 MNHEY and CDR2 SVGEGT. The DNA of the CDR3 is TGTACCAGCAGTTACCGGCTTGACTACGAGCAGTACGTC. Translating it yields CTSSYRLDYEQYV.

The chain carries TRBV6-5 and TRBJ2-6; TRBD1 is a possible D gene (5 bases). V was cut by 8 bases and J by 2 bases, with 13 bases left in between. The CDR3 is 15 residues long. Germline V gene lookup returns CDR1 MNHEY and CDR2 SVGAGI. CDR3 in amino acids: CASGQQPPGANVLTF. The CDR3 DNA sequence: TGTGCCAGCGGACAACAGCCGCCTGGGGCCAACGTCCTGACTTTC.

A note on this clonotype: The junction does not match germline at one end; this may be a read error. The gene calls are TRBV4-3 and TRBJ1-3, with a weak D call TRBD1 (5 bases). Germline-derived CDR1 and CDR2 are LGHNA and YSLEER. CDR3 length: 16 residues. The DNA for the CDR3 is TGCGTCAGCAGCCAACTCACCGGGGGCTCTGGAAACACCATATATTTT. It encodes CVSSQLTGGSGNTIYF.

The rearrangement joins TRBV6-2 or TRBV6-3 to TRBJ2-1; tentatively, D is TRBD2 (5 bases). CDR1 is MNHEY and CDR2 is SVGEGT in the germline V gene. V lost 2 bases, J lost 6 bases, and 11 bases lay in between. The CDR3 spans 14 residues. The CDR3 bases are TGTGCCAGCAGTTACCCCGGGGTGACCAATGAGCAGTTCTTC. This sequence encodes CASSYPGVTNEQFF.

The chain is built from TRBV7-8 and TRBJ2-1; no clear D gene. Germline CDR1 is SGHVS and CDR2 is FQNEAQ. The V end lost 2 bases, the J end lost 6 bases, and 17 bases lay between the germline ends. The CDR3 totals 16 residues. The CDR3 here is CASSLIPDSRGNEQFF. In DNA, the CDR3 is TGTGCCAGCAGCTTAATCCCAGACTCCAGAGGCAATGAGCAGTTCTTC.

This chain connects TRBV7-6 to TRBJ2-3; 13 bases line up with TRBD2. There are 16 residues in the CDR3. Trimming took 4 bases from V and 6 from J; bases not matched to a gene: 7. The germline CDR1 and CDR2 sequences are SGHVS and FNYEAQ. CDR3 DNA: TGTGCCAGCAGCTCGGGACTAGCGGGGACCGGGGATACGCAGTATTTT. It is translated as CASSSGLAGTGDTQYF.

This clonotype appeared a few times. The gene calls are TRBV10-3 and TRBJ1-2, with D possibly being TRBD1 (6 bases). V lost 3 bases and J 5 bases, leaving 19 bases between the germline ends. The germline V gene encodes CDR1 ENHRY and CDR2 SYGVKD. This CDR3 comprises 16 residues. The chain's CDR3 is CAISEVIIGGLYGYTF. As DNA, the CDR3 is TGTGCCATCAGTGAAGTTATAATCGGGGGCCTATATGGCTACACCTTC.

The table lists this clonotype with a few counts. V and J are TRBV12-3 or TRBV12-4 and TRBJ1-2; D ambiguous. The CDR3 is 11 amino acids. The V gene lost 6 bases and the J gene lost 6 bases, with 8 bases spanning the gap. As DNA, the CDR3 is TGTGCCAGCAGGGTCGGGGATGGCTACACCTTC. Translating gives CASRVGDGYTF.

The rearrangement links TRBV4-3 to TRBJ1-1, with TRBD1 matching 8 bases. After removal of 4 bases from V and 1 base from J, the junction contained 8 bases not matched to a gene. This CDR3 is 16 amino acids long. Germline V gene lookup returns CDR1 LGHNA and CDR2 YSLEER. The DNA of the CDR3 is TGCGCCAGCAGCCCCCGCGGCGACAGGGGGAACACTGAAGCTTTCTTT. It encodes CASSPRGDRGNTEAFF.

The CDR3: CASSQDLGTGYNSPLHF. CDR3 DNA sequence: TGCGCCAGCAGCCAAGATCTGGGGACAGGGTATAATTCACCCCTCCACTTT. The chain uses TRBV4-3 and TRBJ1-6; 9 bases match TRBD1. The CDR3 runs 17 residues. After removal of 0 bases from V and 4 bases from J, the junction contained 4 bases not matched to a gene. CDR1 is LGHNA, CDR2 YSLEER, per germline.

This clonotype showed up just a few times. The J gene is TRBJ2-2, the V gene TRBV7-3; D tentatively fits TRBD1 or TRBD2 (5 bases each). From germline, CDR1 is SGHTA and CDR2 FQGTGA. The V gene lost 5 bases and the J gene lost 7 bases, with 17 bases spanning the gap. The CDR3 totals 15 residues. CDR3 residues: CASSLYRQGVGELFF. The DNA of the CDR3 is TGTGCCAGCAGCCTGTATAGGCAGGGAGTCGGGGAGCTGTTTTTT.

This clonotype was observed a few times. V and J are TRBV6-1 and TRBJ1-1, with D maybe TRBD1 (5 bases). V was trimmed by 8 bases and J by 10 bases, leaving 11 bases between them. The CDR3 spans 10 residues. Germline values: CDR1 MNHNS, CDR2 SASEGT. The CDR3 nucleotides read TGTGCCAGCGGTGGGGGTGGAGCTTTCTTT. This sequence encodes CASGGGGAFF.

The count of this clonotype is one. Since a much larger clone is just one base distant, this may be a read error. V and J are TRBV10-3 and TRBJ2-2; the D call may be TRBD1 or TRBD2 (6 bases each). The CDR3 covers 17 residues. The V gene's germline CDR1 is ENHRY and CDR2 SYGVKD. Trimming took 4 bases from V and 2 from J, leaving 17 bases between them. CDR3 in amino acids: CAISGNSGDKNTGELFF. DNA for the CDR3: TGTGCCATCAGTGGGAATTCGGGGGACAAAAACACCGGGGAGCTGTTTTTT.

This chain joins TRBV5-4 and TRBJ2-3, with D maybe TRBD1 (6 bases). Trimming took off 2 bases at V and 4 bases at J, with 11 bases between the two ends. Germline assignment: CDR1 SGHNT and CDR2 YYREEE (reference sequence). This CDR3 contains 14 residues. The CDR3 DNA is TGTGCCAGCAGCTTATGGGGGCGAGCAGATACGCAGTATTTT. It specifies CASSLWGRADTQYF.

This clonotype has more than one count but fewer than ten. CDR3 in amino acids: CASSYAAGTSINEQYF. DNA for the CDR3: TGTGCCAGCAGTTACGCAGCCGGGACTAGCATCAACGAGCAGTACTTC. The J gene is TRBJ2-7, the V gene TRBV6-5, with TRBD2 identical over 9 bases. CDR3 length equals 16 residues. The V and J ends lost 2 bases and 5 bases, in that order; junction bases with no gene match: 10. CDR1 is MNHEY, CDR2 SVGAGI, per germline.

The chain couples TRBV27 to TRBJ2-7; D is unclear. Germline loops: CDR1 MNHEY, CDR2 SMNVEV (reference sequence). This CDR3 is 14 amino acids long. V shed 4 bases and J shed 2 bases, with 12 bases lying between them. This CDR3 reads CASSSNPTTYEQYF. In nucleotides, the CDR3 is TGTGCCAGCAGTTCTAACCCCACGACCTACGAGCAGTACTTC.

This clonotype was counted many times. This rearrangement joins TRBV6-4 to TRBJ2-3, with 11 bases matching TRBD2. The V gene's germline CDR1 is MRHNA and CDR2 SNTAGT. This CDR3 is 15 amino acids long. Trimming removed 3 bases from V and 1 base from J; junction bases left unmatched: 0. CDR3 residues: CASSETSGGTDTQYF. The DNA for the CDR3 is TGTGCCAGCAGTGAGACTAGCGGGGGCACAGATACGCAGTATTTT.

This clonotype has a count of ten or more. The chain joins TRBV7-2 to TRBJ2-1; possibly TRBD1 for D (5 bases). Germline V gene data show CDR1 as SGHTA and CDR2 as FQGNSA. V gave up 6 bases and J gave up 6 bases, with 9 bases separating them. The CDR3 has 12 amino acids. The DNA for the CDR3 is TGTGCCAGCAGGACAGATATCAATGAGCAGTTCTTC. This sequence encodes CASRTDINEQFF.

This clonotype was seen only a few times. The chain has TRBV7-9 and TRBJ2-6, with TRBD1 as a possible D gene (6 bases). The CDR3 runs 17 residues. With 5 bases removed from V and 3 bases from J, the gap between germline ends came to 17 bases. The germline V gene encodes CDR1 SEHNR and CDR2 FQNEAQ (reference sequence). For the CDR3, the DNA is TGTGCCAGCAGCGAGGGGGATAGTCTGTTTGGGGCCAACGTCCTGACTTTC. Its translation is CASSEGDSLFGANVLTF.